The subject of this entry is one TCR beta chain. These data originate in a study of blood T cell repertoires in COVID-19. Study context: Acute-phase and convalescent COVID-19 samples originated in the United States, Italy and Spain. PBMCs, B-cell-depleted T cells, or T cells provided the cDNA or gDNA that made up the material.

The authors' processing: The authors estimated nucleated cell counts from reference gene primer amplification. Libraries were prepared by immunoSEQ multiplex PCR; TCRdb keeps only in-frame clonotypes and omits some of them. The DNA gave D and trimming, while V, J and clone size come from that table. The sample has about 190,000 clones; roughly 79% are singletons. This CDR3 spans 13 amino acids. V lost 6 bases, J lost 11 bases, and 6 bases stayed unmatched. CDR1 is SNHLY, CDR2 FYNNEI, per germline. The rearrangement joins TRBV2 to TRBJ2-6; 8 positions agree with TRBD2. This receptor was identified in a woman between 65 and 79 years old with acute or convalescent COVID-19. Sequenced: peripheral blood. This CDR3 reads CASSGQTSDVLTF. In DNA form, the CDR3 reads TGTGCCAGCAGCGGACAGACTAGCGACGTCCTGACTTTC.